This entry lists 16 T cell receptor beta chains sequenced from one sample in a study of blood T cell repertoires in COVID-19. Sequencing was performed with immunoSEQ multiplex PCR; in TCRdb, only in-frame clones are kept and a portion is missing. The table includes 250,000 to 350,000 clones, about 90% detected once. Material for sequencing was peripheral blood. The receptors were sampled from a woman in her 50s who had recovered from COVID-19.

This chain connects TRBV24-1 to TRBJ2-1; 10 bases line up with TRBD2. Trimming took 0 bases from V and 7 from J; bases not matched to a gene: 2. In germline, CDR1 is KGHDR, CDR2 SFDVKD. This CDR3 has 15 residues. The CDR3 loop reads CATSDLTSGINEQFF. The CDR3 bases are TGTGCCACCAGTGATTTGACTAGCGGGATTAATGAGCAGTTCTTC.

This chain uses TRBV5-1 with TRBJ1-6; no clear D gene. V was cut by 0 bases and J by 8 bases, with 12 bases left in between. CDR1 and CDR2 (germline): SGHRS, YFSETQ. The CDR3 contains 15 residues. DNA for the CDR3: TGCGCCAGCAGCTTGGAGAGCCACTCGGATTCACCCCTCCACTTT. This gives the protein CASSLESHSDSPLHF. Full variable domain (remainder filled in from reference TRBV5-1 and TRBJ1-6): KAGVTQTPRYLIKTRGQQVTLSCSPISGHRSVSWYQQTPGQGLQFLFEYFSETQRNKGNFPGRFSGRQFSNSRSEMNVSTLELGDSALYLCASSLESHSDSPLHFGNGTRLTVT.

The V call is TRBV7-9, the J call TRBJ1-1; D is perhaps TRBD1 (6 bases). This CDR3 is built from 12 residues. V was trimmed by 6 bases and J by 11 bases, leaving 16 bases between them. Germline CDR1 and CDR2: SEHNR and FQNEAQ (reference sequence). The CDR3 nucleotides are TGTGCCAGCAGTGACTCAGGGGTGGCCGCTTTCTTT. Amino acid sequence: CASSDSGVAAFF.

The chain has TRBV9 and TRBJ2-2; perhaps TRBD2 as D (5 bases). CDR1 SGDLS and CDR2 YYNGEE come from the germline V gene. V shed 1 base and J shed 0 bases, with 16 bases lying between them. The CDR3 runs 18 residues. The CDR3 DNA is TGTGCCAGCAGCGTATCTGGGCCGCGGGCCGCGAACACCGGGGAGCTGTTTTTT. Amino acid sequence: CASSVSGPRAANTGELFF.

This clone has just a few counts. The chain uses TRBV28 and TRBJ1-3; D is ambiguous. The CDR3 has 13 amino acids. Germline V gene sequence: CDR1 MDHEN, CDR2 SYDVKM. V was pared by 5 bases and J by 2 bases, with 7 bases between. The CDR3 coding sequence is TGTGCCAGCAGTCTCCTAGCTGGAAACACCATATATTTT. This codes for CASSLLAGNTIYF.

The genes are TRBV2 and TRBJ2-3, with TRBD2 matching 9 bases. Germline CDR1 SNHLY, CDR2 FYNNEI. CDR3 length equals 14 residues. After removal of 7 bases from V and 6 bases from J, the junction contained 8 bases not matched to a gene. The CDR3, as DNA: TGTGCCAGCAAGGGGCGGGAGGGCCGTGATACGCAGTATTTT. As protein: CASKGREGRDTQYF.

CDR3 bases: TGTGCCAGCAGCAAAGGGACTAGCGGACCGAATGAGCAGTTCTTC. Its translation is CASSKGTSGPNEQFF. The chain is built from TRBV5-4 and TRBJ2-1; TRBD2 agrees at 11 bases. The CDR3 extends over 15 amino acids. Trimming cost V 4 bases and J 7 bases; bases outside gene matches: 7. Germline lookup yields CDR1 SGHNT and CDR2 YYREEE (reference sequence).

This rearrangement joins TRBV5-6 to TRBJ2-5, with D possibly matching TRBD1 (6 bases). Germline CDR1 reads SGHDT; CDR2 reads YYEEEE. There are 14 residues in the CDR3. Trimming shortened V by 0 bases and J by 3 bases, and 9 bases separated the two germline ends. Written as DNA, the CDR3 is TGTGCCAGCAGCTTGGCGCAGGGGAAAGAGACCCAGTACTTC. Amino acid sequence: CASSLAQGKETQYF.

The genes are TRBV19 and TRBJ2-2; TRBD2 matches 16 bases. This CDR3 is 20 amino acids long. The V gene's germline CDR1 is LNHDA and CDR2 SQIVND (reference sequence). V was pared by 0 bases and J by 5 bases, with 9 bases of the junction left unmatched. The CDR3, as DNA: TGTGCCAGTAGTATAGACGGGACTAGCGGGAGGGCCGGTACGACCGGGGAGCTGTTTTTT. Translation: CASSIDGTSGRAGTTGELFF.

The chain employs TRBV4-2 and TRBJ1-1, with 9 bases aligning to TRBD1. The CDR3 sequence is 19 residues long. The V and J ends lost 1 base and 3 bases, in that order; junction bases with no gene match: 15. In germline, CDR1 is LGHNA, CDR2 YNFKEQ. The CDR3 nucleotides are TGTGCCAGCAGCCAAGTAAAGGATACAGGGGGCTCGAGGGACACTGAAGCTTTCTTT. Translated, it gives CASSQVKDTGGSRDTEAFF.

The chain employs TRBV18 and TRBJ1-1, with 9 bases that match TRBD1. Germline CDR1 and CDR2: KGHSH and LQKENI. J lost 5 bases, V lost 5 bases, and 3 bases had no gene match. This CDR3 spans 13 amino acids. As DNA, the CDR3 is TGTGCCAGCTCATACAGGGGGCAAACTGAAGCTTTCTTT. Its translation is CASSYRGQTEAFF. The full variable domain, its missing parts supplied by reference TRBV18 and TRBJ1-1, is NAGVMQNPRHLVRRRGQEARLRCSPMKGHSHVYWYRQLPEEGLKFMVYLQKENIIDESGMPKERFSAEFPKEGPSILRIQQVVRGDSAAYFCASSYRGQTEAFFGQGTRLTVV.

In its sample, this clone was seen once. The J gene is TRBJ1-1, the V gene TRBV5-4, with TRBD1 identical over 7 bases. Germline values: CDR1 SGHNT, CDR2 YYREEE (reference sequence). The J segment lost 5 bases and the V segment lost 2 bases, leaving 3 bases of the junction unmatched. The CDR3 extends over 13 amino acids. The CDR3 here is CASSFGQVTEAFF. The CDR3 nucleotides read TGTGCCAGCAGCTTTGGACAGGTAACTGAAGCTTTCTTT.

Here the CDR3 reads CASSTRPNTEAFF. The DNA of the CDR3 is TGTGCCAGTAGTACGCGTCCGAACACTGAAGCTTTCTTT. The genes are TRBV19 and TRBJ1-1, with D unresolved. The CDR3 is 13 residues long. V lost 4 bases and J lost 1, with 7 bases in between. Germline V gene sequence: CDR1 LNHDA, CDR2 SQIVND (reference sequence).

V gene TRBV3-1 (or the pseudogene TRBV3-2) combines with J gene TRBJ1-2; TRBD1 agrees at 7 bases. Germline CDR1 LGHDT, CDR2 YNNKEL (reference sequence). The junction had 6 bases not matched to a gene; V was cut back by 5 bases and J by 0 bases. The CDR3 extends over 15 amino acids. CDR3 sequence reads: CASSSRTGANYGYTF. DNA of the CDR3: TGTGCCAGCAGCTCTCGGACAGGAGCTAACTATGGCTACACCTTC.

This chain joins TRBV20-1 and TRBJ2-1; no clear D gene. V was pared by 3 bases and J by 8 bases, with 20 bases between. The germline gives CDR1 DFQATT, CDR2 SNEGSKA (reference sequence). CDR3 length equals 15 residues. The CDR3 reads CSASSASVRVYEQFF. DNA of the CDR3: TGCAGTGCTAGTTCGGCGAGCGTACGGGTGTATGAGCAGTTCTTC.

V gene TRBV10-2 combines with J gene TRBJ2-7; D remains unclear. Germline CDR1 is WSHSY and CDR2 is SAAADI. The CDR3 is 14 amino acids. Trimming stripped 4 bases from V and 2 bases from J, with 12 bases between. The CDR3 sequence: CASSGRNFPYEQYF. The CDR3 coding sequence is TGCGCCAGCAGTGGTCGAAACTTCCCCTACGAGCAGTACTTC.